The clone carrying this TCR beta chain was seen more than once but under ten times. For TCR beta, libraries came from quantitative 5'-RACE with molecular barcodes. One entry per CDR3 protein, called by TCRdb with MiXCR from the 5' RACE reads. This table has a few hundred thousand distinct CDR3 sequences, 15% to 20% appearing once. The sample comes from a study of CD8 T cells in ankylosing spondylitis. The CDR3 has 13 amino acids. Germline V gives CDR1 ENHRY, CDR2 SYGVKD. V lost 6 bases and J 3 bases, leaving 11 bases between the germline ends. The genes are TRBV10-3 and TRBJ2-5; D ambiguous. The TCR comes from a male donor with ankylosing spondylitis or in good health (not recorded which). The sample consisted of blood, either unsorted or a sorted T cell fraction (not recorded which). The CDR3: CAIRGDTKETQYF. The CDR3 DNA follows: TGTGCCATCAGGGGTGACACCAAAGAGACCCAGTACTTC.